What follows are 9 T cell receptor beta chains derived from one specimen sequenced in a study of T cell responses to AZD1222 COVID-19 vaccine. Assay: immunoSEQ multiplex PCR; the TCRdb copy retains only in-frame clones and omits some. The table records 130,000 or so clones, approximately 93% of them present only once. This specimen was peripheral blood, taken on day 0 of AZD1222 vaccination. The receptors shown here come from an adult in good health.

The rearrangement links TRBV6-6 to TRBJ1-1, with D perhaps TRBD1 (5 bases). Trimming took 7 bases from V and 1 from J, leaving 16 bases between them. Germline CDR1 MNHNY, CDR2 SVGAGI (reference sequence). This CDR3 spans 15 amino acids. For the CDR3, the DNA is TGTGCCAGCAACCCCGGGGCCAGCGGGAACACTGAAGCTTTCTTT. This translates into CASNPGASGNTEAFF.

This chain connects TRBV28 to TRBJ2-7; 13 nucleotides agree with TRBD2. Looked up from germline, CDR1 is MDHEN and CDR2 is SYDVKM. CDR3 length: 17 amino acids. V trimming: 5 bases; J trimming: 3 bases; junction bases outside the gene matches: 10. CDR3 sequence reads: CASSRRVTSGRVYEQYF. CDR3 DNA: TGTGCCAGCAGTCGCCGAGTTACTAGCGGGAGGGTCTACGAGCAGTACTTC.

The chain combines TRBV27 with TRBJ2-4, with D unclear. Per germline, CDR1 MNHEY and CDR2 SMNVEV (reference sequence). The CDR3 loop spans 16 amino acids. V lost 8 bases and J 0 bases, leaving 17 bases between the germline ends. CDR3: CASWFATRIAKNIQYF. The CDR3 coding sequence is TGTGCCAGCTGGTTTGCTACGAGAATAGCCAAAAACATTCAGTACTTC.

J is TRBJ1-2 and V is TRBV4-3, with D maybe TRBD1 (6 bases). Germline V CDR1 and CDR2: LGHNA, YSLEER. The CDR3 contains 16 residues. With 0 bases removed from V and 4 bases from J, the gap between germline ends came to 15 bases. CDR3 protein: CASSQDPGQGLYGYTF. The CDR3 region has the DNA TGCGCCAGCAGCCAAGACCCGGGACAAGGCCTCTATGGCTACACCTTC.

Regarding this clone: The DNA is left out, because the CDR3 cannot be placed on it with certainty; the CDR3 is given as TCRdb lists it. The chain has TRBV29-1 and TRBJ1-2. The CDR3 has 12 residues if both end residues are counted. Germline lookup yields CDR1 SQVTM and CDR2 ANQGSEA. The CDR3 protein is CSVEGFGFGSLF.

The chain recombines TRBV3-1 (or the pseudogene TRBV3-2) with TRBJ1-2; no definite D call. CDR3 length: 14 residues. The V end was cut by 4 bases, the J end by 5 bases, with 14 bases between. Germline V gene data show CDR1 as LGHDT and CDR2 as YNNKEL (reference sequence). The CDR3 nucleotides are TGTGCCAGCAGCCCTCTGGACCGGCGGTATGGCTACACCTTC. This encodes CASSPLDRRYGYTF.

This chain links TRBV3-1 (or the pseudogene TRBV3-2) with TRBJ2-7; D ambiguous. Germline V gene sequence: CDR1 LGHDT, CDR2 YNNKEL (reference sequence). The ends were cut back, 4 bases at V and 5 bases at J, with 12 bases in the middle. The CDR3 is made up of 13 amino acids. CDR3: CASSLRRSHEQYF. The CDR3 bases are TGTGCCAGCAGCCTCAGAAGGAGCCACGAGCAGTACTTC.

The sample holds one count of this clone. This sequence joins TRBV11-2 and TRBJ2-7, with TRBD2 matching 9 bases. Germline V gene data show CDR1 as SGHAT and CDR2 as FQNNGV. V lost 2 bases to trimming and J lost 0 bases; unmatched junction nucleotides: 2. The CDR3 length is 15 residues. The CDR3 is CASSLRLAASYEQYF. CDR3 nucleotide sequence: TGTGCCAGCAGCTTAAGACTAGCGGCCTCCTACGAGCAGTACTTC.

V is TRBV2 and J is TRBJ1-4; tentatively, D is TRBD1 (5 bases). The CDR3 is 17 amino acids. Germline assignment: CDR1 SNHLY and CDR2 FYNNEI. V was trimmed by 0 bases and J by 5 bases, leaving 16 bases between them. The CDR3 sequence is CASSEAPPGPTNEKLFF. DNA for the CDR3: TGTGCCAGCAGTGAAGCGCCCCCGGGACCGACCAATGAAAAACTGTTTTTT.